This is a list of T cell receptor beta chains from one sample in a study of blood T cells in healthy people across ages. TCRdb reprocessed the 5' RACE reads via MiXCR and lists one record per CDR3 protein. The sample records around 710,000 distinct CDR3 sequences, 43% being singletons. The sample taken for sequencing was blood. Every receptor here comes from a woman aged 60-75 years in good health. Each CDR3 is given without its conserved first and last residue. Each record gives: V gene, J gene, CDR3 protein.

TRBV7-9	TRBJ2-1	ASSLPRTTQSYNEQF
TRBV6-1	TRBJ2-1	ASSGTGGNEQF
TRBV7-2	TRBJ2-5	ASSLRGGVETQY
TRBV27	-	ASTRVVGNLIYEQY
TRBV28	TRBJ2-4	ASSLSSGTYNEQY
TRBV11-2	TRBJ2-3	ASSGGLLDTQY
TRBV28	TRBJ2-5	ASRETGGVSETQY
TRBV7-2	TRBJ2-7	ASSLEGGARY
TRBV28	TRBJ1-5	ASRSPQGYSNQPQH
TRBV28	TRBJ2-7	ASSLPQGLGYEQY
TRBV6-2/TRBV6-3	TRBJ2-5	ASSPGLAGETQY
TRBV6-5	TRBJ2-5	ASSYSTGVEY
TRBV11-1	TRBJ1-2	ASSLAGQGWASRGYT
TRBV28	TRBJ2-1	ASGKTSGGMYNEQF
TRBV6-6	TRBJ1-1	ASSYSSGGGEAF
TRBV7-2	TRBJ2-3	ASSFGPGTDTQY